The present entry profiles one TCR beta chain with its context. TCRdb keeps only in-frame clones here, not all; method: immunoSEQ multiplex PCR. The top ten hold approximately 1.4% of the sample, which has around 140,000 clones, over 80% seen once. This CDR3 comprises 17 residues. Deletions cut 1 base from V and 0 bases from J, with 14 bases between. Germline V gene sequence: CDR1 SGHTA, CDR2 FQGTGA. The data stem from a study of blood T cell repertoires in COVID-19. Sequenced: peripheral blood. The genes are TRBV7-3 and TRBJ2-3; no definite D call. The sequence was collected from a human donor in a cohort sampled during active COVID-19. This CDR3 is CASSLRKHLTSTDTQYF. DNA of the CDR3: TGTGCCAGCAGCTTAAGAAAGCACCTAACGAGCACAGATACGCAGTATTTT.